Sequencing of this TCR beta chain was carried out in a study of blood T cell repertoires in COVID-19. The CDR3 sequence is 15 residues long. The V gene's germline CDR1 is MNHEY and CDR2 SMNVEV (reference sequence). The ends were cut back, 5 bases at V and 5 bases at J, with 16 bases in the middle. Sequencing was performed with immunoSEQ multiplex PCR; in TCRdb, only in-frame clones are kept and a portion is missing. The sample has about 8,700 clones; 75% to 95% are singletons. The source material was peripheral blood. The J gene is TRBJ2-1, the V gene TRBV27, with D perhaps TRBD2 (6 bases). The TCR was taken from a woman between 45 and 60 years old with active COVID-19. Here the CDR3 DNA reads TGTGCCAGCAGTCCTTGGGACTCACCTAACAATGAGCAGTTCTTC. This sequence encodes CASSPWDSPNNEQFF.